The 29 T cell receptor beta chains presented below share a single source sample, sequenced in a study of cytomegalovirus exposure and HLA in healthy donors. Some clones are missing from TCRdb's copy, which holds only in-frame ones; the method was immunoSEQ multiplex PCR. The data hold approximately 190,000 clones, with about 79% observed a single time. The sequencing input was PBMCs. These receptors were collected from a woman aged 25 to 39 in good health and CMV-seropositive.

The genes are TRBV2 and TRBJ2-7, with TRBD1 matching over 7 bases. Germline loops: CDR1 SNHLY, CDR2 FYNNEI. The CDR3 sequence is 14 residues long. V was pared by 3 bases and J by 2 bases, with 4 bases of the junction left unmatched. For the CDR3, the DNA is TGTGCCAGCAGTGAGGTGGGACAGCCCTACGAGCAGTACTTC. Its translation: CASSEVGQPYEQYF. Full variable domain (missing parts from reference TRBV2 and TRBJ2-7): EPEVTQTPSHQVTQMGQEVILRCVPISNHLYFYWYRQILGQKVEFLVSFYNNEISEKSEIFDDQFSVERPDGSNFTLKIRSTKLEDSAMYFCASSEVGQPYEQYFGPGTRLTVT.

The J gene is TRBJ1-2, the V gene TRBV6-1, with D perhaps matching TRBD1 (5 bases). The V end lost 0 bases, the J end lost 8 bases, and 13 bases lay between the germline ends. The germline CDR1 and CDR2 sequences are MNHNS and SASEGT. CDR3 length equals 14 residues. CDR3 nucleotide sequence: TGTGCCAGCAGTGAAGCAGGGGCGGGGTACGGCTACACCTTC. Translating it yields CASSEAGAGYGYTF.

This clone appeared a few times. The chain links TRBV2 to TRBJ1-5; 10 nucleotides align to TRBD1. V shed 7 bases, J shed 2 bases, and the junction held 5 bases outside the gene matches. Germline V lookup: CDR1 SNHLY, CDR2 FYNNEI. The CDR3 has 15 residues. CDR3 amino acids: CASTRDRGGNQPQHF. The CDR3 DNA sequence: TGTGCCAGCACTAGGGACAGGGGAGGCAATCAGCCCCAGCATTTT.

The gene calls are TRBV5-1 and TRBJ2-6; D is ambiguous. Germline values: CDR1 SGHRS, CDR2 YFSETQ. V was cut by 0 bases and J by 0 bases, with 10 bases left in between. This CDR3 is 17 amino acids long. CDR3 protein: CASSLGSLPSGANVLTF. DNA for the CDR3: TGCGCCAGCAGCTTGGGATCGCTACCCTCTGGGGCCAACGTCCTGACTTTC.

V usage is TRBV30 and J usage is TRBJ1-4, with no clear D. Germline V gives CDR1 GTSNPN, CDR2 SVGIG (reference sequence). CDR3 length: 15 amino acids. The V end lost 0 bases, the J end lost 3 bases, and 11 bases lay between the germline ends. CDR3 residues: CAWSVLAGSNEKLFF. CDR3 coding DNA: TGTGCCTGGAGTGTACTAGCGGGGTCTAATGAAAAACTGTTTTTT.

The chain carries TRBV28 and TRBJ2-2, with D possibly TRBD2 on 5 matching bases. The CDR3 is made up of 16 amino acids. V was cut by 3 bases and J by 6 bases, with 17 bases left in between. Germline-derived CDR1 and CDR2 are MDHEN and SYDVKM. CDR3 nucleotides: TGTGCCAGCAGTTTTCTTGTCGAGGGCCGGGCCGGGGAGCTGTTTTTT. Translating it yields CASSFLVEGRAGELFF.

This chain uses TRBV4-1 with TRBJ1-2; D uncertain. With 0 bases removed from V and 3 bases from J, the gap between germline ends came to 11 bases. CDR1 and CDR2 from the germline V gene are MGHRA and YSYEKL. This CDR3 contains 15 residues. For the CDR3, the DNA is TGCGCCAGCAGCCAAGATCCCGGCGGGTACTATGGCTACACCTTC. This encodes CASSQDPGGYYGYTF.

V is TRBV7-2 and J is TRBJ1-3; TRBD1 agrees at 7 bases. The CDR3 runs 16 residues. V lost 5 bases, J lost 4 bases, and 11 bases stayed unmatched. CDR1 and CDR2 (germline): SGHTA, FQGNSA. The CDR3 DNA reads as TGTGCCAGCAGCCCTTCGGGACAGCAAGCAGGAAACACCATATATTTT. It specifies CASSPSGQQAGNTIYF. Combining the CDR3 with reference TRBV7-2 and TRBJ1-3 gives the whole variable domain GAGVSQSPSNKVTEKGKDVELRCDPISGHTALYWYRQSLGQGLEFLIYFQGNSAPDKSGLPSDRFSAERTGGSVSTLTIQRTQQEDSAVYLCASSPSGQQAGNTIYFGEGSWLTVV.

The chain combines TRBV6-4 with TRBJ1-2; a weak D match, TRBD1 (5 bases). Trimming stripped 3 bases from V and 9 bases from J, with 11 bases between. CDR3 length: 12 residues. Germline CDR1 and CDR2: MRHNA and SNTAGT. CDR3 protein: CASSENRQRYTF. For the CDR3, the DNA is TGTGCCAGCAGTGAGAACCGACAGCGCTACACCTTC.

V usage is TRBV4-2 and J usage is TRBJ1-1; possible D gene TRBD1, 6 bases. V shed 0 bases and J shed 5 bases, with 16 bases lying between them. Germline-derived CDR1 and CDR2 are LGHNA and YNFKEQ. The CDR3 totals 16 residues. CDR3 DNA sequence: TGTGCCAGCAGCCAAGATTGGGGGGGGCTGGGGACTGAAGCTTTCTTT. Amino acid sequence: CASSQDWGGLGTEAFF.

This clone was counted a single time. The gene calls are TRBV4-1 and TRBJ2-1, with a weak D call TRBD1 (5 bases). The CDR3 length is 16 residues. Germline V gene lookup returns CDR1 MGHRA and CDR2 YSYEKL. V was clipped by 2 bases and J by 4 bases, with 15 bases between them. The CDR3: CASSQRTTEPYNEQFF. In nucleotides, the CDR3 is TGCGCCAGCAGCCAACGGACAACGGAGCCTTACAATGAGCAGTTCTTC.

The rearrangement joins TRBV2 to TRBJ1-2; D gene uncertain. This CDR3 contains 13 residues. Trimming stripped 3 bases from V and 7 bases from J, with 12 bases between. CDR1 and CDR2 from the germline V gene are SNHLY and FYNNEI. The CDR3 bases are TGTGCCAGCAGTGACTCCGGGCGGGTTGGCTACACCTTC. It codes for CASSDSGRVGYTF.

In regard to this clone: A clone one base away is much larger, so this may be a read error. The V gene is TRBV29-1, the J gene TRBJ1-1, with 7 bases fitting TRBD1. The CDR3 extends over 13 amino acids. J gave up 1 base and V 1 base, and 0 bases lay outside the gene matches. Germline V gene sequence: CDR1 SQVTM, CDR2 ANQGSEA. CDR3 in amino acids: CSVEGQGNTEAFF. CDR3 DNA: TGCAGCGTTGAAGGACAGGGGAACACTGAAGCTTTCTTT. The full variable domain, in which reference TRBV29-1 and TRBJ1-1 provide the parts outside the CDR3, is SAVISQKPSRDICQRGTSLTIQCQVDSQVTMMFWYRQQPGQSLTLIATANQGSEATYESGFVIDKFPISRPNLTFSTLTVSNMSPEDSSIYLCSVEGQGNTEAFFGQGTRLTVV.

The chain has TRBV29-1 and TRBJ2-5, with D possibly matching TRBD1 (5 bases). The germline V gene encodes CDR1 SQVTM and CDR2 ANQGSEA. The CDR3 has 12 residues. Deletions cut 4 bases from V and 2 bases from J, with 8 bases between. Here the CDR3 DNA reads TGCAGCGTTGTACAGGAACAAGAGACCCAGTACTTC. Amino acid sequence: CSVVQEQETQYF.

This clone came up a few times. The chain recombines TRBV2 with TRBJ1-1; 7 positions agree with TRBD1. The V gene end was trimmed by 5 bases and the J gene end by 7 bases; junction bases not matched to a gene: 1. This CDR3 has 11 amino acids. Germline V gives CDR1 SNHLY, CDR2 FYNNEI. The CDR3 protein is CASSWDSEAFF. The CDR3, as DNA: TGTGCCAGCAGTTGGGACAGTGAAGCTTTCTTT.

The CDR3 nucleotides are TGTGCCAGCAGCCAAGATCTTAGTTCCCCCTACGAGCAGTACTTC. Translating it yields CASSQDLSSPYEQYF. This sequence joins TRBV4-2 and TRBJ2-7, with unresolved D. The V end lost 0 bases, the J end lost 2 bases, and 11 bases lay between the germline ends. The germline gives CDR1 LGHNA, CDR2 YNFKEQ. CDR3 length equals 15 residues.

This clone was seen only a few times. The CDR3 protein is CASSPRGRSAGSQPQHF. In nucleotides, the CDR3 is TGTGCCAGCTCACCACGCGGGCGGTCGGCCGGGAGTCAGCCCCAGCATTTT. The rearrangement uses TRBV18 and TRBJ1-5; D remains ambiguous. The germline gives CDR1 KGHSH, CDR2 LQKENI. The CDR3 totals 17 residues. Deletions cut 1 base from V and 6 bases from J, with 19 bases between.

The J gene is TRBJ2-1, the V gene TRBV15; TRBD2 aligns across 7 bases. The V and J ends lost 3 bases and 9 bases, in that order; junction bases with no gene match: 23. Germline-derived CDR1 and CDR2 are LNHNV and YYDKDF (reference sequence). The CDR3 contains 19 residues. In DNA, the CDR3 is TGTGCCACCAGCAGTGGGCCTAGCGGTATGTCAACCCTTAGGACTGAGCAGTTCTTC. Its protein product is CATSSGPSGMSTLRTEQFF.

The rearrangement links TRBV5-4 to TRBJ2-1; 9 positions agree with TRBD2. Germline loops: CDR1 SGHNT, CDR2 YYREEE (reference sequence). This CDR3 contains 16 residues. V dropped 2 bases and J dropped 6; count of bases not matched to a gene: 9. The CDR3 reads CASSFGPAGGLNEQFF. In DNA, the CDR3 is TGTGCCAGCAGCTTTGGCCCCGCGGGAGGGCTCAATGAGCAGTTCTTC.

The V call is TRBV6-1, the J call TRBJ2-3; TRBD1 matches at 7 bases. Germline V lookup: CDR1 MNHNS, CDR2 SASEGT. The CDR3 contains 15 residues. Germline trimming cut 3 bases from V and 5 bases from J; bases unmatched to any gene: 8. The CDR3 loop reads CASSETGRIVDTQYF. CDR3 nucleotide sequence: TGTGCCAGCAGTGAGACAGGGAGAATAGTAGATACGCAGTATTTT.

This chain joins TRBV29-1 and TRBJ2-1; D perhaps matches TRBD2 (6 bases). V was trimmed by 0 bases and J by 13 bases, leaving 19 bases between them. This CDR3 region has 14 residues. CDR1 and CDR2 (germline): SQVTM, ANQGSEA. DNA of the CDR3: TGCAGCGTTGAAGAAGGTATAATAACGGGAGCTCAGTTCTTC. Translation gives CSVEEGIITGAQFF.

This sequence joins TRBV29-1 and TRBJ2-1; 7 nucleotides align to TRBD1. The J segment lost 10 bases and the V segment lost 6 bases, leaving 6 bases of the junction unmatched. Germline CDR1 SQVTM, CDR2 ANQGSEA. CDR3 size: 11 residues. The CDR3 bases are TGCAGCGTGATGGGACAGTTAGAGCAGTTCTTC. Encoded protein: CSVMGQLEQFF.

V usage is TRBV27 and J usage is TRBJ2-7; 9 positions match TRBD1. V trimming: 6 bases; J trimming: 1 base; junction bases outside the gene matches: 7. Germline loops: CDR1 MNHEY, CDR2 SMNVEV (reference sequence). The CDR3 totals 15 residues. The CDR3 DNA follows: TGTGCCAGCAGAAGGACAGGGGTCGGGTCCTACGAGCAGTACTTC. This gives the protein CASRRTGVGSYEQYF.

The J gene is TRBJ2-1, the V gene TRBV9; 7 bases line up with TRBD1. J gave up 1 base and V 3 bases, and 7 bases lay outside the gene matches. The CDR3 is 16 amino acids. The germline CDR1 and CDR2 sequences are SGDLS and YYNGEE. Here the CDR3 DNA reads TGTGCCAGCAGCGCGACAGGGACCCCTTCCTACAATGAGCAGTTCTTC. It is translated as CASSATGTPSYNEQFF.

V gene TRBV25-1 combines with J gene TRBJ2-1, with D perhaps matching TRBD1 (5 bases). This CDR3 is built from 14 residues. Germline V gene data show CDR1 as MGHDK and CDR2 as SYGVNS. The V and J ends lost 2 bases and 5 bases respectively, with 10 bases between them. The CDR3 loop reads CASSESLGDNEQFF. In nucleotides, the CDR3 is TGTGCCAGCAGTGAAAGCTTAGGGGACAATGAGCAGTTCTTC.

The chain combines TRBV5-1 with TRBJ2-7; 13 bases are a match to TRBD2. Per the germline V gene, CDR1 is SGHRS and CDR2 is YFSETQ. V lost 3 bases to trimming and J lost 2 bases; unmatched junction nucleotides: 5. The CDR3 extends over 16 amino acids. CDR3 in DNA: TGCGCCAGCAGCTCGAGACTAGCGGGAGGCACCTACGAGCAGTACTTC. Protein sequence: CASSSRLAGGTYEQYF.

The chain joins TRBV5-1 to TRBJ2-1, with D maybe TRBD2 (6 bases). V lost 3 bases to trimming and J lost 5 bases, with 21 bases between them. Germline CDR1 is SGHRS and CDR2 is YFSETQ. This CDR3 has 17 amino acids. The CDR3 here is CASSSGWRPAGDNEQFF. Here the CDR3 DNA reads TGCGCCAGCAGCTCAGGCTGGCGTCCAGCGGGCGACAATGAGCAGTTCTTC.

The chain has TRBV5-4 and TRBJ1-5; a possible D gene is TRBD1 (5 bases). Per germline, CDR1 SGHNT and CDR2 YYREEE (reference sequence). The CDR3 loop spans 14 amino acids. V was cut by 4 bases and J by 5 bases, with 13 bases left in between. CDR3 DNA sequence: TGTGCCAGCAGCCAGCAAGGGGCTGATCAGCCCCAGCATTTT. Translated: CASSQQGADQPQHF.

This clone was seen only a few times. The rearrangement links TRBV2 to TRBJ2-7, with 14 bases that match TRBD2. This CDR3 has 15 amino acids. Losses at the gene ends were 6 bases for V and 6 bases for J; bases not matched to a gene: 7. Germline assignment: CDR1 SNHLY and CDR2 FYNNEI. The CDR3 nucleotides are TGTGCCAGCAGGACAGGACTAGCGGGAGGTCTCGAGCAGTACTTC. Its protein product is CASRTGLAGGLEQYF.